This is a list of T cell receptor beta chains from one sample in a study of cytomegalovirus exposure and HLA in healthy donors. TCRdb's table, derived via immunoSEQ multiplex PCR, lists solely in-frame clones and lacks some. The sample shows 150,000 to 180,000 clones, around 75% of them seen only once. Specimen: PBMCs. Every receptor here comes from a man in his thirties or forties in good health and CMV-seropositive. CDR3s include the opening cysteine and the closing phenylalanine or tryptophan. A D gene is named only where the DNA matches it firmly. Expanded clones get a size class; other rows say once, few or many, or leave the size out.

CDR3	DNA	J	V	D	size
CASSLGLAGGKFF	TGTGCCAGCAGCCTGGGACTAGCGGGGGGGAAGTTCTTC	TRBJ2-1	TRBV7-6	TRBD2	.
CASSPPEGEQFF	TGTGCCAGCAGCCCCCCCGAGGGTGAGCAGTTCTTC	TRBJ2-1	TRBV7-8	.	.
CASSNGQYSGNTIYF	TGTGCCAGTAGCAACGGACAGTACTCTGGAAACACCATATATTTT	TRBJ1-3	TRBV19	.	.
CASRRDPDYGQYF	TGTGCCAGCAGGCGGGACCCCGACTACGGGCAGTACTTC	TRBJ2-7	TRBV6-5	.	.
CASTPGGRPGEQFF	TGTGCCAGCACCCCGGGAGGGCGACCGGGGGAGCAGTTCTTC	TRBJ2-1	TRBV9	TRBD2	.
CASSLEGEPYGYTF	TGCGCCAGCAGCTTGGAGGGGGAGCCCTATGGCTACACCTTC	TRBJ1-2	TRBV5-1	.	.
CASSPWTSGSDTQYF	TGTGCCAGCAGTCCCTGGACTAGCGGGAGCGATACGCAGTATTTT	TRBJ2-3	TRBV27	TRBD2	.
CASSLTGGYTDTQYF	TGTGCCAGCAGCCTTACAGGGGGATACACAGATACGCAGTATTTT	TRBJ2-3	TRBV7-6	TRBD1	.
CASRLTPGNYGYTF	TGTGCCAGCAGATTGACCCCAGGCAACTATGGCTACACCTTC	TRBJ1-2	TRBV7-9	.	.
CASSQGGTAALNTIYF	TGCGCCAGCAGCCAAGGGGGCACTGCTGCTCTAAACACCATATATTTT	TRBJ1-3	TRBV4-1	.	.
CASSPLAGTDQETQYF	TGTGCCAGCTCACCACTTGCCGGGACAGACCAAGAGACCCAGTACTTC	TRBJ2-5	TRBV18	TRBD1	.
CASSRARQDEQYF	TGTGCCAGTAGTAGGGCCAGGCAAGACGAGCAGTACTTC	TRBJ2-7	TRBV19	.	few
CASIYGGAGNQPQHF	TGTGCCAGCATCTACGGGGGGGCCGGCAATCAGCCCCAGCATTTT	TRBJ1-5	TRBV5-8	.	.
CASSKVAQGDNEKLFF	TGTGCCAGCAGCAAAGTGGCCCAGGGCGATAATGAAAAACTGTTTTTT	TRBJ1-4	TRBV21-1	.	.
CASSFRRGGEETQYF	TGTGCCAGCAGTTTCCGTAGGGGAGGGGAAGAGACCCAGTACTTC	TRBJ2-5	TRBV27	TRBD2	.
CAISDVGLAVNNEQFF	TGTGCCATCAGTGACGTCGGACTAGCGGTGAACAATGAGCAGTTCTTC	TRBJ2-1	TRBV10-3	TRBD2	.
CASSILTGGGLGQPQHF	TGTGCCAGTAGTATTCTGACAGGGGGCGGCTTGGGTCAGCCCCAGCATTTT	TRBJ1-5	TRBV19	TRBD1	.
CASSADRIYEQYF	TGTGCCAGCAGCGCAGACAGGATCTACGAGCAGTACTTC	TRBJ2-7	TRBV5-8	.	.
CASSPRQTDTQYF	TGTGCCAGCAGCCCCAGACAGACGGATACGCAGTATTTT	TRBJ2-3	TRBV9	.	.
CASSYDRVEQYF	TGTGCCAGCAGCTACGACAGGGTCGAGCAGTACTTC	TRBJ2-7	TRBV6-5	TRBD1	.
CASSSGTSGHFNEQFF	TGCGCCAGCAGCTCTGGGACTAGCGGGCACTTCAATGAGCAGTTCTTC	TRBJ2-1	TRBV5-1	TRBD2	.
CASTPGGRGAATEAFF	TGTGCCAGCACCCCCGGGGGCAGGGGGGCCGCCACTGAAGCTTTCTTT	TRBJ1-1	TRBV21-1	.	.
CSVGGGLGDTQYF	TGCAGCGTAGGCGGGGGGCTGGGGGATACGCAGTATTTT	TRBJ2-3	TRBV29-1	TRBD2	.
CATSRDSGTTGNTIYF	TGTGCCACCAGCAGAGACTCCGGGACAACTGGAAACACCATATATTTT	TRBJ1-3	TRBV15	.	.
CASSQTRGGTEAFF	TGCGCCAGCAGCCAAACGAGGGGAGGGACTGAAGCTTTCTTT	TRBJ1-1	TRBV4-3	.	.
CAIQTSGSHEQFF	TGTGCCATCCAGACTAGCGGGAGTCATGAGCAGTTCTTC	TRBJ2-1	TRBV10-3	TRBD2	.
CASKGGGTDTQYF	TGTGCCAGCAAAGGGGGAGGGACAGATACGCAGTATTTT	TRBJ2-3	TRBV6-5	.	.
CAWSMGAGVQETQYF	TGTGCCTGGAGCATGGGGGCGGGGGTCCAAGAGACCCAGTACTTC	TRBJ2-5	TRBV30	.	once
CASSSTRRTGTDTQYF	TGTGCCAGCAGCTCCACCCGACGGACAGGCACAGATACGCAGTATTTT	TRBJ2-3	TRBV7-9	.	.
CASSLAGTEETQYF	TGCGCCAGCAGCTTGGCCGGGACAGAAGAGACCCAGTACTTC	TRBJ2-5	TRBV5-1	TRBD1	.
CATSRDPQGNQPQHF	TGTGCCACCAGCAGAGACCCACAGGGCAATCAGCCCCAGCATTTT	TRBJ1-5	TRBV15	.	.
CASRAFRGASTDTQYF	TGTGCCAGCAGAGCTTTTCGGGGGGCGAGCACAGATACGCAGTATTTT	TRBJ2-3	TRBV27	.	.
CASSLAVQGGNEQFF	TGCGCCAGCAGCTTGGCCGTCCAGGGAGGCAATGAGCAGTTCTTC	TRBJ2-1	TRBV5-1	.	.
CASSSGTASTYEQYF	TGTGCCAGCAGCTCAGGGACAGCCAGTACCTACGAGCAGTACTTC	TRBJ2-7	TRBV27	TRBD1	once
CASSVGGLREETQYF	TGTGCCAGCAGCGTAGGGGGACTTAGGGAAGAGACCCAGTACTTC	TRBJ2-5	TRBV9	.	.
CASSYSIRGNTIYF	TGTGCCAGCAGTTACTCGATTCGGGGAAACACCATATATTTT	TRBJ1-3	TRBV6-5	.	.
CASSLTGVKGAGELFF	TGTGCCAGCAGCTTAACGGGGGTGAAGGGGGCCGGGGAGCTGTTTTTT	TRBJ2-2	TRBV7-3	.	.
CASSLTGGVQNEQFF	TGTGCCAGCAGCTTGACAGGGGGTGTACAGAATGAGCAGTTCTTC	TRBJ2-1	TRBV7-2	TRBD1	.
CATKDRAVYNEQFF	TGTGCCACCAAAGACAGGGCGGTCTACAATGAGCAGTTCTTC	TRBJ2-1	TRBV10-3	TRBD1	.
CASSIDRYQPQHF	TGTGCCAGTAGTATAGATCGGTATCAGCCCCAGCATTTT	TRBJ1-5	TRBV19	.	.
CAWRGQGENYEQYF	TGTGCCTGGAGAGGACAGGGAGAAAACTACGAGCAGTACTTC	TRBJ2-7	TRBV30	TRBD1	.
CAWSQQVGAFF	TGTGCCTGGAGTCAACAGGTTGGAGCTTTCTTT	TRBJ1-1	TRBV30	.	.
CASSRGANQPQHF	TGTGCCAGCTCACGGGGAGCGAATCAGCCCCAGCATTTT	TRBJ1-5	TRBV18	.	once